This T cell receptor (beta chain) originates from a study of chemoradiotherapy in HPV16-positive cancers. Study overall: A couple of HPV16-positive patients' cells yielded candidate HPV-specific clones and common motifs.

Assay used: immunoSEQ multiplex PCR; TCRdb lists only in-frame clones, some missing. This table has 45,000 to 60,000 clones, over 85% appearing once. Regarding this clone: Its target is not known.

Findings of the study overall: Candidate HPV-specific clones and E7-related TCR motifs grew in tumor during treatment. In HPV16-positive patients, HPV-responsive T-cell expansion tracked better recurrence-free survival. HPV-specific T cells were functionally defined from only two HPV16-positive patients.

V shed 5 bases and J 6 bases; nucleotides not matched to a gene: 1. Germline CDR1 SGHVS, CDR2 FQNEAQ. The CDR3 totals 12 residues. This sequence was found in a human donor with HPV-associated anogenital cancer. The V and J genes are TRBV7-8 and TRBJ2-7, with TRBD2 matching over 10 bases. The sequences come from blood, collected from a patient who underwent chemoradiotherapy. The CDR3, as DNA: TGTGCCAGCAGCAGGACTAGCGGCGAGCAGTACTTC. Translating it yields CASSRTSGEQYF.